This T cell receptor beta chain stems from a study of regulatory T cells in long-lasting Graves disease. Study results and limitations: There was favoring of TRBV28, TRBJ1-2 and TRBJ2-5 in persistent disease.

V gave up 6 bases and J gave up 2 bases, with 10 bases separating them. Germline V gene lookup returns CDR1 ENHRY and CDR2 SYGVKD. CDR3 length equals 14 residues. Arm-PCR of CDR3 regions with iRepertoire HTBI primers generated TCR beta libraries. TCRdb itself ran the multiplex PCR reads through MiXCR, one entry per CDR3 protein. The data show roughly 400,000 distinct CDR3 sequences, about 21% seen once. Regarding this clonotype: What it recognizes is unknown. A much more abundant neighbour one base away suggests this may be a read error.

Documented time point: persistent/refractory GD, antithyroid drugs over 5 years with positive TRAb. The TCR library was made from RNA extracted from PBMCs. From an endocrinology department in Xi'an, China, came the patients. The source of this sequence is a female donor with Graves disease. The chain couples TRBV10-3 to TRBJ2-2; perhaps TRBD2 as D (6 bases). The specimen was peripheral blood mononuclear cells (PBMCs), collected when the disease was refractory, from a patient treated with antithyroid drugs. This CDR3 is CAIRGSGNTGELFF. In DNA, the CDR3 is TGTGCCATCAGGGGTAGCGGAAACACCGGGGAGCTGTTTTTT.